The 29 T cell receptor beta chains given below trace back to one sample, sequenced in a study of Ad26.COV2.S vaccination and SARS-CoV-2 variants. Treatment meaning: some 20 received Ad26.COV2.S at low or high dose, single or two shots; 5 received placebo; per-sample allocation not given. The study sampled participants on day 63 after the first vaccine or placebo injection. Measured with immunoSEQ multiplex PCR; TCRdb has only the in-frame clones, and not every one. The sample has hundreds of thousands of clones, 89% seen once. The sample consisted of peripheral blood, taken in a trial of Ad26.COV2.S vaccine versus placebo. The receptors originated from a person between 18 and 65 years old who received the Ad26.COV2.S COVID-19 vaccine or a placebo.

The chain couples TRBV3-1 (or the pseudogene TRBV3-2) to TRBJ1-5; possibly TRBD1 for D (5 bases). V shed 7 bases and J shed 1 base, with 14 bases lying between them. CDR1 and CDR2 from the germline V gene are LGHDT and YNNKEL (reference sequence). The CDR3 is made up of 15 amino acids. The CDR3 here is CASTQGLTSNQPQHF. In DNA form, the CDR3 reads TGTGCCAGCACCCAGGGCTTAACAAGCAATCAGCCCCAGCATTTT.

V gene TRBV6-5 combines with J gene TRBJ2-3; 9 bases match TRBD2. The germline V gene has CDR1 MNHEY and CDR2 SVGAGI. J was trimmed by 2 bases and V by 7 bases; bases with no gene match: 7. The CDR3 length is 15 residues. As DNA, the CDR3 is TGTGCCAGCACGGCGGGGGGGGCCCTCACAGATACGCAGTATTTT. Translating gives CASTAGGALTDTQYF.

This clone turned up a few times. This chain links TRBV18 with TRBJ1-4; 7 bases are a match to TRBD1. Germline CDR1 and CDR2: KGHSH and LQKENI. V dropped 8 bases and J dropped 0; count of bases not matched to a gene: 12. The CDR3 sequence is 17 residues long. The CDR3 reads CASHRETGLSTNEKLFF. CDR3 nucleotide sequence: TGTGCCAGCCACAGGGAGACAGGGCTCTCAACTAATGAAAAACTGTTTTTT.

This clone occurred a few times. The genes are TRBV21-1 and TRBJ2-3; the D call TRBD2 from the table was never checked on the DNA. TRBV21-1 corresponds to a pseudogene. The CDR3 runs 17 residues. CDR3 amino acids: CASSKGLAGVTADTQYF. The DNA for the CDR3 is TGTGCCAGCAGCAAAGGACTAGCGGGAGTAACCGCAGATACGCAGTATTTT.

In DNA, the CDR3 is TGTGCCAGTACCCACAGTCCGGGACAGGACAACACCGGGGAGCTGTTTTTT. Protein sequence: CASTHSPGQDNTGELFF. The V call is TRBV25-1, the J call TRBJ2-2, with 8 bases lining up with TRBD1. Germline values: CDR1 MGHDK, CDR2 SYGVNS. V was clipped by 9 bases and J by 2 bases; unmatched bases: 14. The CDR3 spans 17 residues. The full variable domain, rest sourced from reference TRBV25-1 and TRBJ2-2, is EADIYQTPRYLVIGTGKKITLECSQTMGHDKMYWYQQDPGMELHLIHYSYGVNSTEKGDLSSESTVSRIRTEHFPLTLESARPSHTSQYLCASTHSPGQDNTGELFFGEGSRLTVL.

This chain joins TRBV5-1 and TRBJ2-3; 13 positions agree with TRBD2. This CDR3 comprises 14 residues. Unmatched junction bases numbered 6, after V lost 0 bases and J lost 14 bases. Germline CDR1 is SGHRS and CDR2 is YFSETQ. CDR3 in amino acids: CASSLETSGGARYF. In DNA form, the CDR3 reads TGCGCCAGCAGCTTGGAAACTAGCGGGGGGGCCAGGTATTTT.

The CDR3 spells CASSKVVETQYF. The CDR3 bases are TGTGCCAGCAGCAAAGTAGTGGAGACCCAGTACTTC. This chain uses TRBV7-9 with TRBJ2-5; no clear D. Trimming left V 5 bases short and J 5 bases short, with 9 bases between. The CDR3 covers 12 residues. Germline-derived CDR1 and CDR2 are SEHNR and FQNEAQ (reference sequence).

In DNA form, the CDR3 reads TGTGCCAGCAGCCAGGCGGACAGGGTGGAAAAACTGTTTTTT. It specifies CASSQADRVEKLFF. This chain links TRBV3-1 (or the pseudogene TRBV3-2) with TRBJ1-4, with TRBD1 identical over 8 bases. The CDR3 totals 14 residues. J lost 8 bases, V lost 3 bases, and 5 bases had no gene match. Germline CDR1 reads LGHDT; CDR2 reads YNNKEL (reference sequence).

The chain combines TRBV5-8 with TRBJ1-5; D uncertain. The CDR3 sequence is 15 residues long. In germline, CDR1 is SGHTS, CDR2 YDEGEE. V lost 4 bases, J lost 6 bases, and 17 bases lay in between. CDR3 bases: TGTGCCAGCAGCCCGGAGGGTAGTGGTATTCAGCCCCAGCATTTT. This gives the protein CASSPEGSGIQPQHF.

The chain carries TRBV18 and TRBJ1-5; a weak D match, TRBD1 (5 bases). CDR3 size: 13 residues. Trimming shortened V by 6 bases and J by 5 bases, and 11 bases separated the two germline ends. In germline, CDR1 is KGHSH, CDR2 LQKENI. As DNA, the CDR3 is TGTGCCAGCTCCCGGGGGGAAGATCAGCCCCAGCATTTT. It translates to CASSRGEDQPQHF. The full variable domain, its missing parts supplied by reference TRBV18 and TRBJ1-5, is NAGVMQNPRHLVRRRGQEARLRCSPMKGHSHVYWYRQLPEEGLKFMVYLQKENIIDESGMPKERFSAEFPKEGPSILRIQQVVRGDSAAYFCASSRGEDQPQHFGDGTRLSIL.

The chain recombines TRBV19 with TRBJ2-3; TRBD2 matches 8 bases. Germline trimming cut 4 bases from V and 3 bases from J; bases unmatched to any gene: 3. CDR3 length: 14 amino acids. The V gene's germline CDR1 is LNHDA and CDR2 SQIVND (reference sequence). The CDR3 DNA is TGTGCCAGTAGTACGGGGGGGCCAACAGATACGCAGTATTTT. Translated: CASSTGGPTDTQYF.

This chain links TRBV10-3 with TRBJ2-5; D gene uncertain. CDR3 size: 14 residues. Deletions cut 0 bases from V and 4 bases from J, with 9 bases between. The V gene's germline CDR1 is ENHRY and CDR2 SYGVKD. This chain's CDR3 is CAISESDSLETQYF. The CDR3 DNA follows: TGTGCCATCAGTGAGTCCGACTCCCTAGAGACCCAGTACTTC.

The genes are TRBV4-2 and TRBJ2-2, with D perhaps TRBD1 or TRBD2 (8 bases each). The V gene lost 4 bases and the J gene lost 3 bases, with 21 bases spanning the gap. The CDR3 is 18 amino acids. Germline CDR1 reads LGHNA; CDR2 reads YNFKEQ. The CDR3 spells CASSPWTGPGGDTGELFF. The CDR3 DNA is TGTGCCAGCAGCCCATGGACAGGGCCGGGGGGGGACACCGGGGAGCTGTTTTTT.

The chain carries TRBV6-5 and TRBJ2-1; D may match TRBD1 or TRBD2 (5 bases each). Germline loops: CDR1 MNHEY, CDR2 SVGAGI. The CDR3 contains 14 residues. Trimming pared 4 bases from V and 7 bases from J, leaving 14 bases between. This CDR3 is CASSSGPRMNEQFF. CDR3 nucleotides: TGTGCCAGCAGTTCGGGACCGAGAATGAATGAGCAGTTCTTC.

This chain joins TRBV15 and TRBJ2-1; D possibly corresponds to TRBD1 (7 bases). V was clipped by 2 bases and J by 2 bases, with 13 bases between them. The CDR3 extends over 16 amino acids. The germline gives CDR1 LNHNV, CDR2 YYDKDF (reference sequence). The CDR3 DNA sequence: TGTGCCACCAGCAGAACTTCAGGGGGGACCTACAATGAGCAGTTCTTC. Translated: CATSRTSGGTYNEQFF.

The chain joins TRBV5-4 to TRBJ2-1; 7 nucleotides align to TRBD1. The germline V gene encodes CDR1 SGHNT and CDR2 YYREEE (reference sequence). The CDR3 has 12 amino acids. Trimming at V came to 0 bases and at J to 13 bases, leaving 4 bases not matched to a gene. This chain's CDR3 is CASSLARGSQFF. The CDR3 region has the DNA TGTGCCAGCAGCTTGGCCAGGGGGTCCCAGTTCTTC.

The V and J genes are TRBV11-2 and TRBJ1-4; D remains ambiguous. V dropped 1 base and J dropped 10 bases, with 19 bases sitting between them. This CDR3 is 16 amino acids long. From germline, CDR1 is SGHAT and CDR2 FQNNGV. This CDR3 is CASSLGNSGPPAKLFF. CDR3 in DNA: TGTGCCAGCAGCTTAGGCAACTCCGGGCCCCCGGCAAAACTGTTTTTT.

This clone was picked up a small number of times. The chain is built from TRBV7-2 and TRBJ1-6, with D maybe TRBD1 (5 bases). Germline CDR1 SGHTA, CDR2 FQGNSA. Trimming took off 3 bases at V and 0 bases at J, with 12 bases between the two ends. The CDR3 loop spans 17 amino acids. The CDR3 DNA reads TGTGCCAGCAGCTTGGCCGGGGCGAGCTCCTATAATTCACCCCTCCACTTT. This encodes CASSLAGASSYNSPLHF.

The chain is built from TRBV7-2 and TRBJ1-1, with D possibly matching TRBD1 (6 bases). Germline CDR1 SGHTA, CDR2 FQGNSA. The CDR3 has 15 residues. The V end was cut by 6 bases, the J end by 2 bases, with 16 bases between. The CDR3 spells CASRYKPTGNTEAFF. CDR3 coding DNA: TGTGCCAGCAGGTATAAGCCGACAGGTAACACTGAAGCTTTCTTT.

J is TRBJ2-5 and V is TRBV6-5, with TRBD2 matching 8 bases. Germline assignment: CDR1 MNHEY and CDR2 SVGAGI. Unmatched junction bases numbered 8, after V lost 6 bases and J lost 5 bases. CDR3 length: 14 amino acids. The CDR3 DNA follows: TGTGCCAGCAGCGCAGGCGGGGGGTACGAGACCCAGTACTTC. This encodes CASSAGGGYETQYF.

The CDR3 is CASSIGGDPYNEQFF. The CDR3 region has the DNA TGTGCCAGTAGTATCGGGGGAGACCCCTACAATGAGCAGTTCTTC. The J gene is TRBJ2-1, the V gene TRBV19, with TRBD2 as a possible D gene (6 bases). Trimming cost V 3 bases and J 2 bases, with 11 bases left between them. The CDR3 spans 15 residues. The germline V gene has CDR1 LNHDA and CDR2 SQIVND (reference sequence).

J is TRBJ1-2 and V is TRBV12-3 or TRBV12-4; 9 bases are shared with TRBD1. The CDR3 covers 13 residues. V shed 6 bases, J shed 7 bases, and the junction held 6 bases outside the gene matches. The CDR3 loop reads CASRKDRGIGYTF. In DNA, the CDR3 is TGTGCCAGCAGGAAGGACAGGGGCATTGGCTACACCTTC.

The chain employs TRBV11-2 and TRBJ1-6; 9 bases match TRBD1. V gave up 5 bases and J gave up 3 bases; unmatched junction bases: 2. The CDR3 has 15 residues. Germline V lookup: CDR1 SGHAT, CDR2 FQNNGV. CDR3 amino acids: CASSPTGGYNSPLHF. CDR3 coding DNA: TGTGCCAGCAGCCCGACAGGGGGCTATAATTCACCCCTCCACTTT.

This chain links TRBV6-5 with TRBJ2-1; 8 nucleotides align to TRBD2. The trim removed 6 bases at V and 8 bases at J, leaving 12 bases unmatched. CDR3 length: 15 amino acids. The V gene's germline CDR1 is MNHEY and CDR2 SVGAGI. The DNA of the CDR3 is TGTGCCAGCAGCCGCCGGGAGGGCCCTCGGGATGAGCAGTTCTTC. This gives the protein CASSRREGPRDEQFF.

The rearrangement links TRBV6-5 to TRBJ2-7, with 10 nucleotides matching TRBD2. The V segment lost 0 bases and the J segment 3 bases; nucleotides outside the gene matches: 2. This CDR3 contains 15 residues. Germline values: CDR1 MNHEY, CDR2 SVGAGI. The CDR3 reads CASSYSGLAFYEQYF. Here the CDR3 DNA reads TGTGCCAGCAGTTACTCGGGACTAGCGTTCTACGAGCAGTACTTC.

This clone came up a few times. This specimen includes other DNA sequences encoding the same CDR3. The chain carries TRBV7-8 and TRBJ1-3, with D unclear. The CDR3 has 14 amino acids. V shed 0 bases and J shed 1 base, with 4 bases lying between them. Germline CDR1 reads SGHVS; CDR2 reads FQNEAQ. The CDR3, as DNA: TGTGCCAGCAGCTTAGCCGGGTCTGGAAACACCATATATTTT. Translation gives CASSLAGSGNTIYF. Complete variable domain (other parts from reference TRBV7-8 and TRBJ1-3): GAGVSQSPRYKVAKRGQDVALRCDPISGHVSLFWYQQALGQGPEFLTYFQNEAQLDKSGLPSDRFFAERPEGSVSTLKIQRTQQEDSAVYLCASSLAGSGNTIYFGEGSWLTVV.

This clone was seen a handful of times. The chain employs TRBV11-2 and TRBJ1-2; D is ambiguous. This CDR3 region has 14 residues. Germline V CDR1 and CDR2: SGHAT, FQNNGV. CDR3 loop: CKRPGTNLCYGYTF. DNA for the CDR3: TGTAAGCGCCCGGGCACCAACCTTTGCTATGGCTACACCTTC.

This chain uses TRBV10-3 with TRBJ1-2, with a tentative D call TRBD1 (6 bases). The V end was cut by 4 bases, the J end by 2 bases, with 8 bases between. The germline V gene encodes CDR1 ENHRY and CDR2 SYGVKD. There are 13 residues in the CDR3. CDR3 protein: CAISGGQNYGYTF. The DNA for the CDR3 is TGTGCCATCAGTGGAGGACAGAACTATGGCTACACCTTC.

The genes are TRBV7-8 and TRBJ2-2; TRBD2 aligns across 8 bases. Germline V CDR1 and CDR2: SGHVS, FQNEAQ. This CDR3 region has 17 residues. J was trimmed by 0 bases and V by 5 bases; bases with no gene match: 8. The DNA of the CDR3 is TGTGCCAGCAGCCCGCGACCTAGCGGGTCGAACACCGGGGAGCTGTTTTTT. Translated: CASSPRPSGSNTGELFF.